Each of the 2 T cell receptor beta chains below was sequenced from the same sample in a study of response to subunit inactivated influenza vaccine. TCRdb reanalysed the RT-PCR reads using MiXCR and keeps one entry per CDR3 protein. The sample records roughly 460,000 distinct CDR3 sequences, 9.5% to 13% being singletons. The specimen comprised PBMCs from blood, sampled roughly 45 days after vaccination. The receptors originated from a man aged 50-60 years who received an inactivated influenza vaccine.

The genes are TRBV9 and TRBJ2-1; possible D gene TRBD2, 6 bases. The assigned J gene may be wrong: the sequence end matches TRBJ2-7 better. Germline CDR1 is SGDLS and CDR2 is YYNGEE. The CDR3 extends over 14 amino acids. CDR3 bases: TGTGCCAGCAGCGATGTGGGGACTTACAATGAGCAGTACTTC. Translated: CASSDVGTYNEQYF.

V and J are TRBV7-8 and TRBJ2-5; D perhaps matches TRBD1 (6 bases). The CDR3 runs to 14 residues. V dropped 4 bases and J dropped 5 bases, with 14 bases sitting between them. Germline V gene sequence: CDR1 SGHVS, CDR2 FQNEAQ. The CDR3 sequence: CASSYYRVGETQYF. The CDR3 DNA reads as TGTGCCAGCAGCTACTACAGGGTTGGGGAGACCCAGTACTTC.